Listed below are T cell receptor beta chains from one sample, sequenced in a study of shared clonotypes between healthy human individuals. Libraries were prepared by immunoSEQ multiplex PCR; TCRdb keeps only in-frame clonotypes and omits some of them. The repertoire holds some 530,000 clones, about 85% seen once, with over 9.5% in the top ten. What was sequenced was PBMCs. These receptors were obtained from a woman between 40 and 50 years old in good health. Some clones in this sample may be carry-over from other donors' samples. CDR3s include the opening cysteine and the closing phenylalanine or tryptophan. The D gene is left open where the match is weak. Rows may omit the clone size; those that give it use once, few, many or a size class.

clone size | CDR3 length | D gene | J gene | V gene | CDR3 protein | CDR3 DNA
NA | 13 | TRBD1 | TRBJ2-5 | TRBV10-3 | CAISEDRLETQYF | TGTGCCATCAGCGAGGACAGGCTAGAGACCCAGTACTTC
NA | 17 | NA | TRBJ2-2 | TRBV4-1 | CASSQEVRVRFTGELFF | TGCGCCAGCAGCCAGGAGGTTCGGGTCAGGTTCACCGGGGAGCTGTTTTTT
NA | 14 | NA | TRBJ2-5 | TRBV5-1 | CASSLITDQETQYF | TGCGCCAGCAGCTTGATTACGGACCAAGAGACCCAGTACTTC
NA | 13 | NA | TRBJ2-7 | TRBV4-1 | CVSSQVGSYEQYF | TGCGTCAGCAGCCAAGTAGGTAGCTACGAGCAGTACTTC
once | 14 | NA | TRBJ1-5 | TRBV19 | CASSIGQNNQPQHF | TGTGCCAGTAGTATAGGACAGAACAATCAGCCCCAGCATTTT
NA | 16 | TRBD1 | TRBJ2-6 | TRBV19 | CASSTRDRYGANVLTF | TGTGCCAGTAGTACCCGGGACAGGTATGGGGCCAACGTCCTGACTTTC
NA | 13 | TRBD1 | TRBJ2-1 | TRBV10-1 | CASSPLSDRGQFF | TGCGCCAGCAGTCCCCTCTCCGACAGGGGGCAGTTCTTC
NA | 16 | TRBD2 | TRBJ2-1 | TRBV7-9 | CASSLATSGRENEQFF | TGTGCCAGCAGCTTAGCGACTAGCGGGAGGGAGAATGAGCAGTTCTTC
few | 16 | NA | TRBJ2-2 | TRBV4-1 | CASSHMRTVVSGELFF | TGCGCCAGCAGCCATATGCGGACAGTAGTTTCCGGGGAGCTGTTTTTT
NA | 16 | TRBD2 | TRBJ2-1 | TRBV28 | CASSLSWTSGNNEQFF | TGTGCCAGCAGTTTATCGTGGACTAGCGGCAACAATGAGCAGTTCTTC
NA | 14 | NA | TRBJ2-6 | TRBV7-3 | CASSLSPGANVLTF | TGTGCCAGCAGCTTATCCCCTGGGGCCAACGTCCTGACTTTC
NA | 11 | TRBD1 | TRBJ1-1 | TRBV20-1 | CSAAGTAEAFF | TGCAGTGCAGCCGGGACAGCAGAAGCTTTCTTT
NA | 16 | TRBD2 | TRBJ2-4 | TRBV7-2 | CASSLRLAGGSGIQYF | TGTGCCAGCAGCTTACGACTAGCGGGAGGCTCGGGCATTCAGTACTTC
NA | 13 | NA | TRBJ2-1 | TRBV18 | CASSLTTSNEQFF | TGTGCCAGCTCACTAACCACCTCCAATGAGCAGTTCTTC
NA | 15 | NA | TRBJ2-1 | TRBV9 | CASSVSGPPYNEQFF | TGTGCCAGCAGCGTATCAGGGCCACCCTACAATGAGCAGTTCTTC
NA | 14 | TRBD1 | TRBJ2-4 | TRBV5-4 | CASSLGDRENIQYF | TGTGCCAGCAGCTTGGGGGACAGAGAAAACATTCAGTACTTC
NA | 14 | TRBD2 | TRBJ2-5 | TRBV6-1 | CASSPLTSEETQYF | TGTGCCAGCAGTCCCCTCACTAGCGAAGAGACCCAGTACTTC
NA | 14 | TRBD1 | TRBJ1-5 | TRBV5-8 | CASSQGQPNQPQHF | TGTGCCAGCAGCCAGGGACAGCCTAATCAGCCCCAGCATTTT
NA | 16 | NA | TRBJ1-1 | TRBV6-1 | CASSEEGAGANTEAFF | TGTGCCAGCAGTGAGGAAGGGGCAGGCGCGAATACTGAAGCTTTCTTT
NA | 14 | NA | TRBJ1-3 | TRBV29-1 | CSVEKGNSGNTIYF | TGCAGCGTTGAAAAAGGGAACTCTGGAAACACCATATATTTT
NA | 17 | NA | TRBJ2-7 | TRBV7-4 | CASSLRSLVSSSYEQYF | TGTGCCAGCAGCTTGAGGTCTTTAGTTTCCAGCTCCTACGAGCAGTACTTC
NA | 12 | NA | TRBJ2-7 | TRBV28 | CASSWGHYEQYF | TGTGCCAGCAGTTGGGGGCACTACGAGCAGTACTTC
NA | 17 | TRBD2 | TRBJ2-1 | TRBV5-8 | CASSVPPGREGYNEQFF | TGTGCCAGCAGCGTACCACCGGGGCGGGAGGGCTACAATGAGCAGTTCTTC
NA | 13 | NA | TRBJ2-7 | TRBV10-1 | CASSPAGAYEQYF | TGCGCCAGCAGCCCTGCCGGGGCCTACGAGCAGTACTTC
NA | 14 | NA | TRBJ1-5 | TRBV2 | CAGSELDSDQPQHF | TGTGCCGGTAGTGAATTGGACAGCGATCAGCCCCAGCATTTT
NA | 15 | TRBD2 | TRBJ2-3 | TRBV9 | CASSVLGGSVDTQYF | TGTGCCAGCAGCGTTTTAGGCGGGAGTGTGGATACGCAGTATTTT
NA | 15 | TRBD1 | TRBJ1-2 | TRBV19 | CASSSGQGSPYGYTF | TGTGCCAGTAGTTCAGGACAGGGGTCTCCGTATGGCTACACCTTC
NA | 17 | TRBD1 | TRBJ1-2 | TRBV6-1 | CASSDPKPGQGAYGYTF | TGTGCCAGCAGTGACCCCAAACCGGGACAGGGGGCGTATGGCTACACCTTC
NA | 16 | NA | TRBJ2-7 | TRBV28 | CASSSIGTLLEREQYF | TGTGCCAGCAGTTCTATCGGGACACTCTTAGAGCGCGAGCAGTACTTC
many | 16 | NA | TRBJ1-3 | TRBV25-1 | CASSEKVGVSGNTIYF | TGTGCCAGCAGTGAAAAGGTGGGGGTGTCTGGAAACACCATATATTTT
NA | 18 | TRBD2 | TRBJ2-7 | TRBV7-6 | CASSLGASGAFPTYEQYF | TGTGCCAGCAGCTTAGGGGCTAGCGGGGCATTTCCTACCTACGAGCAGTACTTC
NA | 14 | NA | TRBJ2-6 | TRBV18 | CASSPTTGANVLTF | TGTGCCAGCTCACCTACAACCGGGGCCAACGTCCTGACTTTC
NA | 13 | NA | TRBJ2-7 | TRBV7-8 | CASSLFRAYEQYF | TGTGCCAGCAGCTTATTCCGGGCTTACGAGCAGTACTTC
NA | 16 | NA | TRBJ2-1 | TRBV7-8 | CASSLRGGSSRNEQFF | TGTGCCAGCAGTCTCAGGGGCGGGAGTAGTAGAAATGAGCAGTTCTTC
NA | 14 | NA | TRBJ1-1 | TRBV21-1 | CASSKASKDTEAFF | TGTGCCAGCAGCAAAGCGAGTAAGGACACTGAAGCTTTCTTT
NA | 14 | TRBD1 | TRBJ1-3 | TRBV15 | CATSVTRGGNTIYF | TGTGCCACCAGCGTGACCAGGGGGGGAAACACCATATATTTT
NA | 15 | TRBD2 | TRBJ2-1 | TRBV10-3 | CAISVTSGSGNEQFF | TGTGCCATCAGTGTTACTAGCGGGAGTGGCAATGAGCAGTTCTTC
NA | 20 | NA | TRBJ2-7 | TRBV4-1 | CASSQFSLTGREGDSYEQYF | TGCGCCAGCAGCCAATTCAGCCTGACGGGTAGGGAAGGGGACTCCTACGAGCAGTACTTC
NA | 16 | TRBD2 | TRBJ2-7 | TRBV28 | CASRAPWSGRSYEQYF | TGTGCCAGCAGAGCTCCGTGGAGCGGGAGATCGTACGAGCAGTACTTC
NA | 17 | NA | TRBJ2-5 | TRBV4-3 | CASSLSRETGQQETQYF | TGCGCCAGCAGCCTATCGAGAGAGACTGGTCAACAAGAGACCCAGTACTTC
NA | 15 | TRBD2 | TRBJ2-7 | TRBV28 | CASSRGLAGFYEQYF | TGTGCCAGCAGTCGCGGACTAGCGGGTTTCTACGAGCAGTACTTC
NA | 13 | NA | TRBJ2-5 | TRBV30 | CAWSRGPSETQYF | TGTGCCTGGAGTAGGGGACCCTCGGAGACCCAGTACTTC
NA | 15 | NA | TRBJ1-2 | TRBV5-1 | CASSSWTATNYGYTF | TGCGCCAGCAGCTCCTGGACAGCCACGAACTATGGCTACACCTTC
NA | 13 | NA | TRBJ2-5 | TRBV18 | CASSPTQGETQYF | TGTGCCAGCTCACCGACCCAGGGGGAGACCCAGTACTTC
NA | 11 | NA | TRBJ2-7 | TRBV11-2 | CASSGKDEQYF | TGTGCCAGCAGCGGAAAGGACGAGCAGTACTTC
NA | 17 | TRBD1 | TRBJ1-2 | TRBV12-5 | CASGLVPGQGARYGYTF | TGTGCTAGTGGTTTGGTTCCGGGACAGGGGGCTCGGTATGGCTACACCTTC
NA | 14 | TRBD1 | TRBJ2-7 | TRBV6-5 | CASRRTGIAYEQYF | TGTGCCAGCAGACGGACAGGGATAGCCTACGAGCAGTACTTC
NA | 13 | NA | TRBJ2-2 | TRBV19 | CASSTQGTGELFF | TGTGCCAGTAGTACTCAGGGGACCGGGGAGCTGTTTTTT
NA | 15 | NA | TRBJ2-3 | TRBV9 | CASSVAVVGTDTQYF | TGTGCCAGCAGCGTAGCAGTAGTAGGCACAGATACGCAGTATTTT
many | 13 | TRBD1 | TRBJ2-5 | TRBV11-2 | CASSTTGAETQYF | TGTGCCAGCAGCACCACAGGGGCAGAGACCCAGTACTTC
NA | 15 | NA | TRBJ1-5 | TRBV13 | CASSLGVRERQPQHF | TGTGCCAGCAGCTTAGGTGTCAGGGAACGGCAGCCCCAGCATTTT
NA | 13 | NA | TRBJ1-4 | TRBV21-1 | CASINGDNEKLFF | TGTGCCAGCATCAACGGGGATAATGAAAAACTGTTTTTT
NA | 13 | NA | TRBJ2-1 | TRBV5-1 | CASSLAQGGEQFF | TGCGCCAGCAGCTTGGCCCAAGGGGGTGAGCAGTTCTTC